The 21 T cell receptor beta chains reported below all come from one sample, sequenced in a study of blood T cells in healthy people across ages. Using a J-beta primer mix together with a sample-barcoded 5' primer, a second PCR was run for roughly 6 to 12 cycles. TCRdb called the 5' RACE reads again in MiXCR, with one record for every CDR3 protein. Of around 1,000,000 distinct CDR3 sequences in the sample, about 25% were seen once. These sequences were also reported in another study, on T cells of mothers and their children.

The sample consisted of blood. The source of these receptors is a girl aged 2 to 9 in good health.

The rearrangement joins TRBV21-1 to TRBJ2-7; the table's D call, TRBD2, was not checked against the DNA. TRBV21-1 is reported as a pseudogene. This CDR3 is 11 amino acids long. The CDR3 sequence is CASRRGIEQYF. The CDR3 DNA reads TGTGCCAGCAGAAGAGGGATCGAGCAGTACTTC.

This clonotype was detected only once. CDR3: CSAPGRSEETQYF. CDR3 bases: TGCAGTGCCCCCGGTAGGTCCGAAGAGACCCAGTACTTC. The V and J genes are TRBV20-1 and TRBJ2-5, with D unresolved. This CDR3 region has 13 residues. From germline, CDR1 is DFQATT and CDR2 SNEGSKA (reference sequence). Trimming stripped 6 bases from V and 3 bases from J, with 14 bases between.

This clonotype was observed a few times. The chain is built from TRBV6-5 and TRBJ2-5, with TRBD1 as a possible D gene (6 bases). The last part of the DNA fits TRBJ2-7 better; the J call may be wrong. The CDR3 is 15 residues long. Germline lookup yields CDR1 MNHEY and CDR2 SVGAGI. This CDR3 is CASSRQSQGGYEQYF. The CDR3 bases are TGTGCCAGCAGCCGACAGTCCCAAGGGGGCTACGAGCAGTACTTC.

The rearrangement uses TRBV11-2 and TRBJ2-3, with unresolved D. Germline V gene data show CDR1 as SGHAT and CDR2 as FQNNGV. This CDR3 contains 16 residues. The germline V and J ends were trimmed by 2 bases and 2 bases, with 14 bases remaining between them. CDR3 sequence (DNA): TGTGCCAGCAGCTTAACGAGTGAAGGCCCCACAGATACGCAGTATTTT. This sequence encodes CASSLTSEGPTDTQYF.

Only a few counts were recorded for this clonotype. The chain carries TRBV28 and TRBJ2-5, with a tentative D call TRBD1 (5 bases). Germline-derived CDR1 and CDR2 are MDHEN and SYDVKM. There are 17 residues in the CDR3. The V gene lost 2 bases and the J gene lost 4 bases, with 20 bases spanning the gap. Here the CDR3 DNA reads TGTGCCAGCAGTTTACCCGGACACCCCCAAAGGTCAGAGACCCAGTACTTC. Protein sequence: CASSLPGHPQRSETQYF.

This CDR3 is CASSSGSSYQETQYF. The CDR3 region has the DNA TGTGCCAGCAGCTCTGGATCCTCGTACCAAGAGACCCAGTACTTC. The chain recombines TRBV7-9 with TRBJ2-5; the D is unclear. The CDR3 has 15 amino acids. V lost 4 bases and J 0 bases, leaving 12 bases between the germline ends. Germline loops: CDR1 SEHNR, CDR2 FQNEAQ (reference sequence).

This clonotype has more than one count but fewer than ten. The chain joins TRBV7-9 to TRBJ1-1; D is ambiguous. V lost 5 bases to trimming and J lost 0 bases, with 13 bases between them. The CDR3 has 15 amino acids. Germline CDR1 reads SEHNR; CDR2 reads FQNEAQ (reference sequence). CDR3 sequence reads: CASSPQIVMNTEAFF. CDR3 bases: TGTGCCAGCAGCCCCCAAATAGTCATGAACACTGAAGCTTTCTTT.

The chain uses TRBV7-9 and TRBJ2-1, with D hard to call. Trimming took off 5 bases at V and 9 bases at J, with 11 bases between the two ends. The CDR3 contains 12 residues. Looked up from germline, CDR1 is SEHNR and CDR2 is FQNEAQ (reference sequence). CDR3 sequence (DNA): TGTGCCAGCAGCGATATACTGACTGAGCAGTTCTTC. Amino acids: CASSDILTEQFF.

A note on this clonotype: One junction end disagrees with the germline gene, perhaps due to a read error. V is TRBV20-1 and J is TRBJ2-5, with D uncertain. Germline loops: CDR1 DFQATT, CDR2 SNEGSKA (reference sequence). The CDR3 covers 15 residues. As DNA, the CDR3 is TGCAGTGCTAGAGTAACTCCAAACAGAGCAGAGGCCCAGTACTTC. Protein: CSARVTPNRAEAQYF.

The genes are TRBV7-9 and TRBJ2-7; 7 bases agree with TRBD1. This CDR3 contains 14 residues. V gave up 5 bases and J gave up 9 bases; unmatched junction bases: 13. Looked up from germline, CDR1 is SEHNR and CDR2 is FQNEAQ (reference sequence). CDR3 DNA: TGTGCCAGCAGCCTCGGGACAGTTACTCACGGGCAGTACTTC. Its protein is CASSLGTVTHGQYF.

J is TRBJ2-5 and V is TRBV7-6, with D perhaps assigned TRBD1 or TRBD2 (5 bases each). Trimming shortened V by 1 base and J by 9 bases, and 18 bases separated the two germline ends. The CDR3 sequence is 15 residues long. Germline CDR1 and CDR2: SGHVS and FNYEAQ. This CDR3 reads CASSLVPGPEAPQYF. Written as DNA, the CDR3 is TGTGCCAGCAGCTTAGTTCCGGGGCCCGAGGCGCCCCAGTACTTC.

The rearrangement links TRBV28 to TRBJ2-3; D call uncertain. Trimming removed 8 bases at V and 7 bases at J, with 10 bases between. This CDR3 is built from 11 residues. The germline V gene has CDR1 MDHEN and CDR2 SYDVKM. Here the CDR3 reads CASESVHTQYF. For the CDR3, the DNA is TGTGCCAGCGAATCGGTACATACGCAGTATTTT.

This rearrangement joins TRBV7-9 to TRBJ2-2; D tentatively reads TRBD1 or TRBD2 (6 bases each). V lost 5 bases, J lost 9 bases, and 16 bases lay in between. Germline V CDR1 and CDR2: SEHNR, FQNEAQ (reference sequence). The CDR3 is 14 amino acids. In DNA, the CDR3 is TGTGCCAGCAGCCTGGGACGGGGGCCGAGGGAGCTGTTTTTT. Protein sequence: CASSLGRGPRELFF.

The chain employs TRBV5-1 and TRBJ2-5; 12 nucleotides agree with TRBD1. The CDR3 totals 16 residues. CDR1 and CDR2 (germline): SGHRS, YFSETQ. The J segment lost 6 bases and the V segment lost 4 bases, leaving 10 bases of the junction unmatched. The CDR3 here is CASSPIEGQGAKTQYF. The CDR3 DNA sequence: TGCGCCAGCAGCCCAATTGAGGGACAGGGGGCGAAGACCCAGTACTTC.

V and J are TRBV2 and TRBJ2-5, with a possible D match to TRBD2 (6 bases). The CDR3 is 15 amino acids. V was pared by 2 bases and J by 5 bases, with 15 bases between. Germline V gene data show CDR1 as SNHLY and CDR2 as FYNNEI. The CDR3 protein is CASSEFPGAGETQYF. The CDR3 DNA is TGTGCCAGCAGTGAATTTCCGGGAGCGGGCGAGACCCAGTACTTC. Full variable domain (missing parts from reference TRBV2 and TRBJ2-5): EPEVTQTPSHQVTQMGQEVILRCVPISNHLYFYWYRQILGQKVEFLVSFYNNEISEKSEIFDDQFSVERPDGSNFTLKIRSTKLEDSAMYFCASSEFPGAGETQYFGPGTRLLVL.

This clonotype was seen a handful of times. Sequence at one end of the junction differs from germline and may be a read error. This chain connects TRBV5-1 to TRBJ2-7; D is unclear. The CDR3 has 14 amino acids. Germline-derived CDR1 and CDR2 are SGHRS and YFSETQ. The CDR3 protein is CVSSLELGWHEQYF. The CDR3 DNA reads TGCGTCAGCAGCTTGGAGTTGGGATGGCACGAGCAGTACTTC.

The count of this clonotype is one. The J gene is TRBJ1-6, the V gene TRBV9; D may be TRBD1 (5 bases). Germline V gene sequence: CDR1 SGDLS, CDR2 YYNGEE. This CDR3 comprises 15 residues. The germline V and J ends were trimmed by 0 bases and 10 bases, with 14 bases remaining between them. CDR3 sequence (DNA): TGTGCCAGCAGCGTAGATGGGGGAGAGCAGTCACCCCTCCACTTT. Its protein product is CASSVDGGEQSPLHF.

This clonotype showed up just a few times. The chain uses TRBV24-1 and TRBJ2-7; TRBD1 agrees at 10 bases. Germline values: CDR1 KGHDR, CDR2 SFDVKD. The CDR3 runs to 13 residues. V dropped 8 bases and J dropped 7; count of bases not matched to a gene: 7. DNA of the CDR3: TGTGCCACCAACCAAGGGACAGGGGAAGAGCAGTACTTC. Translated, it gives CATNQGTGEEQYF.

This clonotype was seen only a few times. The rearrangement uses TRBV4-3 and TRBJ2-3, with unresolved D. Germline loops: CDR1 LGHNA, CDR2 YSLEER. The CDR3 totals 17 residues. Trimming cost V 0 bases and J 0 bases, with 13 bases left between them. DNA for the CDR3: TGCGCCAGCAGCCAAGAGCGTCACGGAGTTAGCACAGATACGCAGTATTTT. Translation gives CASSQERHGVSTDTQYF.

V and J are TRBV9 and TRBJ2-3, with TRBD2 matching 9 bases. The CDR3 loop spans 15 amino acids. V lost 0 bases, J lost 4 bases, and 3 bases stayed unmatched. From germline, CDR1 is SGDLS and CDR2 YYNGEE. The CDR3 loop is CASSVVAGVADTQYF. CDR3 DNA sequence: TGTGCCAGCAGCGTAGTAGCGGGAGTCGCAGATACGCAGTATTTT.

The table lists this clonotype with a few counts. The chain is built from TRBV5-4 and TRBJ1-2; D is uncertain. The ends were cut back, 3 bases at V and 3 bases at J, with 12 bases in the middle. Germline V gene data show CDR1 as SGHNT and CDR2 as YYREEE (reference sequence). The length of the CDR3 is 14 residues. The chain's CDR3 is CASSSGTEYYGYTF. The DNA for the CDR3 is TGTGCCAGCAGCTCAGGCACGGAATACTATGGCTACACCTTC.